This entry lists 15 T cell receptor beta chains sequenced from one sample in a study of T-cell reconstitution after alpha-beta-depleted transplantation in children. Unique molecular identifiers were used to barcode this TCRbeta library. MiXCR, applied by TCRdb to the PCR reads, yields one record per CDR3 protein. Among hundreds of thousands of distinct CDR3 sequences listed, roughly 18% were seen once. The material sequenced was PBMCs, mostly from graft donor cells, taken 360 days after TCRalphabeta/CD19-depleted stem cell transplant. The receptors derive from a male patient aged 2-9 years who had a stem cell transplant for acute lymphoblastic leukemia, so the T cells may come from the graft donor.

The chain has TRBV6-1 and TRBJ2-1; either TRBD1 or TRBD2 may supply D (7 bases each). Trimming removed 10 bases from V and 9 bases from J, with 25 bases in between. The germline CDR1 and CDR2 sequences are MNHNS and SASEGT. The CDR3 runs to 15 residues. Written as DNA, the CDR3 is TGTGCCACCCACCACGCGGAGGGAGGGGGCCCTGAGCAGTTCTTC. Protein: CATHHAEGGGPEQFF.

This chain connects TRBV12-3 or TRBV12-4 to TRBJ2-7; TRBD2 matches 9 bases. Trimming removed 6 bases from V and 0 bases from J; junction bases left unmatched: 3. The CDR3 contains 14 residues. The CDR3 nucleotides read TGTGCCAGCAGGCCGACTAGCGGCTCCTACGAGCAGTACTTC. Translated, it gives CASRPTSGSYEQYF.

This clonotype was seen ten or more times. The rearrangement joins TRBV29-1 to TRBJ1-1, with D possibly matching TRBD1 (5 bases). The CDR3 is 14 amino acids. Germline V lookup: CDR1 SQVTM, CDR2 ANQGSEA. V was shortened by 1 base and J by 8 bases, with 17 bases between the two germline ends. The CDR3 here is CSVEAGAGLPEAFF. For the CDR3, the DNA is TGCAGCGTTGAAGCTGGGGCAGGCCTCCCCGAAGCTTTCTTT.

This clonotype was observed at least ten times. V gene TRBV6-5 combines with J gene TRBJ2-1; 7 nucleotides align to TRBD2. Trimming took 3 bases from V and 4 from J; bases not matched to a gene: 9. Germline V gene sequence: CDR1 MNHEY, CDR2 SVGAGI. The CDR3 spans 16 residues. In DNA form, the CDR3 reads TGTGCCAGCAGTTATTCAGTGGAGCGGGGATACAATGAGCAGTTCTTC. As protein: CASSYSVERGYNEQFF.

The chain employs TRBV12-3 or TRBV12-4 and TRBJ2-1; TRBD2 matches at 9 bases. CDR3 size: 14 residues. After removal of 6 bases from V and 5 bases from J, the junction contained 5 bases not matched to a gene. In DNA, the CDR3 is TGTGCCAGCAGATGGCTAGCGGGAAACAATGAGCAGTTCTTC. It encodes CASRWLAGNNEQFF.

The rearrangement uses TRBV5-1 and TRBJ2-2; no clear D gene. V gave up 3 bases and J gave up 3 bases, with 15 bases separating them. The CDR3 is made up of 16 amino acids. CDR1 is SGHRS and CDR2 is YFSETQ in the germline V gene. CDR3 sequence reads: CASSSGPTRDTGELFF. The CDR3 DNA reads as TGCGCCAGCAGCTCTGGACCCACCCGGGACACCGGGGAGCTGTTTTTT.

The chain uses TRBV6-5 and TRBJ1-2, with D tentatively TRBD1 (5 bases). The CDR3 has 14 residues. CDR1 and CDR2 (germline): MNHEY, SVGAGI. Trimming left V 2 bases short and J 4 bases short, with 11 bases between. Here the CDR3 DNA reads TGTGCCAGCAGTTACCTGTCAGGGAGCTATGGCTACACCTTC. Protein: CASSYLSGSYGYTF.

V usage is TRBV27 and J usage is TRBJ2-2, with 12 bases that match TRBD2. V was pared by 5 bases and J by 7 bases, with 8 bases of the junction left unmatched. The CDR3 extends over 16 amino acids. Per germline, CDR1 MNHEY and CDR2 SMNVEV (reference sequence). The CDR3 loop reads CASSILAGGPHGELFF. For the CDR3, the DNA is TGTGCCAGCAGTATCCTAGCGGGGGGGCCGCACGGGGAGCTGTTTTTT.

CDR3 sequence reads: CSAGIGEQYF. The CDR3 region has the DNA TGCAGTGCGGGTATTGGGGAGCAGTACTTC. The rearrangement joins TRBV20-1 to TRBJ2-7; D unclear. Germline V gives CDR1 DFQATT, CDR2 SNEGSKA (reference sequence). Trimming took off 6 bases at V and 7 bases at J, with 10 bases between the two ends. This CDR3 is 10 amino acids long.

The rearrangement links TRBV11-2 to TRBJ1-1, with D possibly being TRBD1 (5 bases). The germline V and J ends were trimmed by 0 bases and 1 base, with 9 bases remaining between them. The CDR3 has 15 amino acids. CDR1 SGHAT and CDR2 FQNNGV come from the germline V gene. The CDR3 coding sequence is TGTGCCAGCAGCTTAGAAGGGGCGGGGAACACTGAAGCTTTCTTT. Translation: CASSLEGAGNTEAFF.

This clonotype came up a few times. The chain has TRBV12-3 or TRBV12-4 and TRBJ1-1; no clear D gene. The CDR3 spans 12 residues. V was cut by 4 bases and J by 4 bases, with 7 bases left in between. The CDR3 DNA is TGTGCCAGCAGTTCGATCATCACTGAAGCTTTCTTT. The encoded protein is CASSSIITEAFF.

This clonotype was picked up many times. V and J are TRBV12-3 or TRBV12-4 and TRBJ2-3; the D is unclear. The CDR3 extends over 13 amino acids. V lost 6 bases and J 0 bases, leaving 7 bases between the germline ends. The CDR3 loop reads CASSPDSTDTQYF. The CDR3 region has the DNA TGTGCCAGCAGCCCAGACAGCACAGATACGCAGTATTTT.

CDR3 bases: TGCGCCAGCAGCCCGGGACTATCCTACGAGCAGTACTTC. Protein sequence: CASSPGLSYEQYF. The J gene is TRBJ2-7, the V gene TRBV4-1, with 7 bases lining up with TRBD2. In germline, CDR1 is MGHRA, CDR2 YSYEKL. The CDR3 has 13 amino acids. V lost 4 bases, J lost 1 base, and 1 base stayed unmatched.

This sequence joins TRBV6-5 and TRBJ1-1; D may be TRBD1 (5 bases). The CDR3 covers 14 residues. V lost 6 bases, J lost 4 bases, and 15 bases lay in between. Germline V lookup: CDR1 MNHEY, CDR2 SVGAGI. CDR3 amino acids: CASRLSTGTTEAFF. CDR3 nucleotide sequence: TGTGCCAGCAGATTATCGACGGGGACCACTGAAGCTTTCTTT.

This clonotype was seen only a few times. The chain couples TRBV5-1 to TRBJ2-3, with D hard to call. The CDR3 spans 14 residues. Germline CDR1 reads SGHRS; CDR2 reads YFSETQ. The V end lost 2 bases, the J end lost 0 bases, and 7 bases lay between the germline ends. DNA for the CDR3: TGCGCCAGCAGCTTCTCCACTAGCACAGATACGCAGTATTTT. Its translation: CASSFSTSTDTQYF.